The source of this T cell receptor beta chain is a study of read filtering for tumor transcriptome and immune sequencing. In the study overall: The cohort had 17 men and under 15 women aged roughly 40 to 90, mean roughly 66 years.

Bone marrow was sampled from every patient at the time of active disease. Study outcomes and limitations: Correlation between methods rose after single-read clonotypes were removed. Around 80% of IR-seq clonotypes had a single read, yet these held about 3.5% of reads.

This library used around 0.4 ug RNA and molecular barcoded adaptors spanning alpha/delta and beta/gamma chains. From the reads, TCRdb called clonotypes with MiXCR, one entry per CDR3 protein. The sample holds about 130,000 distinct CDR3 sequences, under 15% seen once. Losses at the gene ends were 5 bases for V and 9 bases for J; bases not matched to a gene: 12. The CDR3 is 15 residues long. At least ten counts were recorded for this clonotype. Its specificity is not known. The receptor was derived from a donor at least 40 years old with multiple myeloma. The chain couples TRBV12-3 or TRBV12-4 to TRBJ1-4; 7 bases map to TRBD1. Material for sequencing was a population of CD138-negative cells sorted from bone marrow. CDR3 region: CASSPGQDVDQKLFF. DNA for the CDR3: TGTGCCAGCAGTCCCGGACAGGACGTCGATCAAAAACTGTTTTTT.